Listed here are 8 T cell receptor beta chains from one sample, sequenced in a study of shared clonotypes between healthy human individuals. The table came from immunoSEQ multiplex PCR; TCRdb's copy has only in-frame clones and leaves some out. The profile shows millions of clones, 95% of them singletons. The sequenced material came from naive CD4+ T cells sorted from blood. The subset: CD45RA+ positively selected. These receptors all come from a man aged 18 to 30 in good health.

The chain's CDR3 is CASSFGQGTYNSPLHF. CDR3 in DNA: TGCGCCAGCAGCTTTGGACAGGGGACCTATAATTCACCCCTCCACTTT. J is TRBJ1-6 and V is TRBV5-1; 9 nucleotides align to TRBD1. Germline V lookup: CDR1 SGHRS, CDR2 YFSETQ. J lost 2 bases, V lost 2 bases, and 2 bases had no gene match. The CDR3 sequence is 16 residues long.

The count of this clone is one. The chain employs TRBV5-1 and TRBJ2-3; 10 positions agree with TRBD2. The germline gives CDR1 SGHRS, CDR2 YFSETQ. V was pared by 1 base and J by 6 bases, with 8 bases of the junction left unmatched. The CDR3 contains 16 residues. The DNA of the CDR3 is TGCGCCAGCAGCTTGAAGGCTAGCGGGGGTTCCGATACGCAGTATTTT. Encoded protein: CASSLKASGGSDTQYF.

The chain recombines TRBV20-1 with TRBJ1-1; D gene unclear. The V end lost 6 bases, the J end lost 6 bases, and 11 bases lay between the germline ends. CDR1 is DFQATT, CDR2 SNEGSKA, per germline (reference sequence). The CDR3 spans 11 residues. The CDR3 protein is CSAREWAEAFF. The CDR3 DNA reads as TGCAGTGCCCGAGAATGGGCTGAAGCTTTCTTT.

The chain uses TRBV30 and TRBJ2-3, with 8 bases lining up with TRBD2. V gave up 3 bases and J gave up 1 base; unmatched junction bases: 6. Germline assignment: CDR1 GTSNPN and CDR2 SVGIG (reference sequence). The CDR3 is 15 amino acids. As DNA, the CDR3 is TGTGCCTGGAGGAGACGGGGGGGGCGCACAGATACGCAGTATTTT. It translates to CAWRRRGGRTDTQYF. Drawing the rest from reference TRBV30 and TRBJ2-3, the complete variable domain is SQTIHQWPATLVQPVGSPLSLECTVEGTSNPNLYWYRQAAGRGLQLLFYSVGIGQISSEVPQNLSASRPQDRQFILSSKKLLLSDSGFYLCAWRRRGGRTDTQYFGPGTRLTVL.

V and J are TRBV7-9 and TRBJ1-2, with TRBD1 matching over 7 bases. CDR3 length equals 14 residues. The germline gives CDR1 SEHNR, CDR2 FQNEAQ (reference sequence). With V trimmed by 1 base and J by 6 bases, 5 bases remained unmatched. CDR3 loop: CASSLGQGGHGYTF. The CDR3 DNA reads TGTGCCAGCAGCTTAGGACAGGGTGGGCATGGCTACACCTTC.

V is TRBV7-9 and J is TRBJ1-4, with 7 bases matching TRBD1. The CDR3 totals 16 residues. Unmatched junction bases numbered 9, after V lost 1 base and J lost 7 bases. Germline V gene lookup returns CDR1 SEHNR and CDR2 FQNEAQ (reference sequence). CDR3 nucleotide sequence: TGTGCCAGCAGCTTAGTGGGAGGGGGCCAGAGTGAAAAACTGTTTTTT. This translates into CASSLVGGGQSEKLFF.

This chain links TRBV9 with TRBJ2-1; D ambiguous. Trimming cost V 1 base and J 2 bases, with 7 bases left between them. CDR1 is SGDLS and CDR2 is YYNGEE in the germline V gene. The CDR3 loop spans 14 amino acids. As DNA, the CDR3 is TGTGCCAGCAGCGTAAATTTGGCCTACAATGAGCAGTTCTTC. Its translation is CASSVNLAYNEQFF.

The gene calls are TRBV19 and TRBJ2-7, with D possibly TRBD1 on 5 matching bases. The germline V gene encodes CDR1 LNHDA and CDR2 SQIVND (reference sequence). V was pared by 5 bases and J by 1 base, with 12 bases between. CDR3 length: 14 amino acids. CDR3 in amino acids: CASSPTRASYEQYF. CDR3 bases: TGTGCCAGTAGTCCTACCAGGGCATCCTACGAGCAGTACTTC.